One and the same sample provided the 24 T cell receptor beta chains below, sequenced in a study of blood T cell repertoires in COVID-19. Profiled with immunoSEQ multiplex PCR; TCRdb holds only in-frame clones, not every one. The table records about 380,000 clones, 88% of them present only once. The source material was PBMCs or T cells enriched from blood (not recorded which). Source of these receptors: a woman aged 18 to 35 who had recovered from COVID-19.

This sequence joins TRBV27 and TRBJ1-4, with 8 bases aligning to TRBD1. J was trimmed by 8 bases and V by 6 bases; bases with no gene match: 8. CDR1 MNHEY and CDR2 SMNVEV come from the germline V gene (reference sequence). The CDR3 runs to 14 residues. CDR3 sequence (DNA): TGTGCCAGCAGCTATGGACAGGGTGACGAAAAACTGTTTTTT. Protein: CASSYGQGDEKLFF.

The V call is TRBV7-9, the J call TRBJ2-3; 8 bases align to TRBD2. The CDR3 totals 16 residues. The V gene's germline CDR1 is SEHNR and CDR2 FQNEAQ (reference sequence). Trimming removed 5 bases from V and 9 bases from J; junction bases left unmatched: 16. The CDR3 here is CASSEPSGLTAGTQYF. As DNA, the CDR3 is TGTGCCAGCAGCGAGCCTAGCGGGTTAACTGCGGGGACGCAGTATTTT.

The V gene is TRBV6-5, the J gene TRBJ2-7; weak D call: TRBD1 (5 bases). CDR3 length equals 15 residues. Germline lookup yields CDR1 MNHEY and CDR2 SVGAGI. V lost 5 bases, J lost 4 bases, and 18 bases lay in between. CDR3 DNA sequence: TGTGCCAGCAGTCCTGAGGAAGGGGCTCTTTACGAGCAGTACTTC. Protein product: CASSPEEGALYEQYF.

The rearrangement links TRBV19 to TRBJ1-5, with D unclear. V lost 1 base to trimming and J lost 5 bases, with 12 bases between them. Germline loops: CDR1 LNHDA, CDR2 SQIVND (reference sequence). The CDR3 consists of 15 residues. The CDR3, as DNA: TGTGCCAGTAGTATAGTAACATCCGGGGATCAGCCCCAGCATTTT. This sequence encodes CASSIVTSGDQPQHF.

CDR3 protein: CASSVDRAYSEAFF. CDR3 coding DNA: TGTGCCAGCAGCGTGGACAGGGCGTACAGTGAAGCTTTCTTT. The genes are TRBV9 and TRBJ1-1, with 8 bases that match TRBD1. Trimming removed 2 bases from V and 7 bases from J; junction bases left unmatched: 7. This CDR3 has 14 residues. Germline V CDR1 and CDR2: SGDLS, YYNGEE.

The V gene is TRBV6-5, the J gene TRBJ1-1; possible D gene TRBD1, 6 bases. V lost 7 bases and J lost 4, with 19 bases in between. CDR3 size: 15 residues. CDR1 and CDR2 (germline): MNHEY, SVGAGI. CDR3 in DNA: TGTGCCAGCACTCTAGTGGGGGGGCAAGGCACTGAAGCTTTCTTT. The encoded protein is CASTLVGGQGTEAFF.

The chain combines TRBV15 with TRBJ1-6; D gene ambiguous. V lost 0 bases, J lost 10 bases, and 7 bases lay in between. This CDR3 spans 13 amino acids. Per the germline V gene, CDR1 is LNHNV and CDR2 is YYDKDF (reference sequence). The CDR3 DNA reads TGTGCCACCAGCAGAGATGCGGTGTCACCCCTCCACTTT. The encoded protein is CATSRDAVSPLHF.

The J gene is TRBJ2-5, the V gene TRBV7-6, with TRBD1 as a possible D gene (5 bases). Trimming took 1 base from V and 1 from J, leaving 16 bases between them. This CDR3 has 17 residues. Germline V lookup: CDR1 SGHVS, CDR2 FNYEAQ. The CDR3 DNA follows: TGTGCCAGCAGCTTAGGGCTTGCACATGGGGCCCAAGAGACCCAGTACTTC. Amino acid sequence: CASSLGLAHGAQETQYF.

The chain links TRBV7-9 to TRBJ2-5; unclear D gene. CDR1 SEHNR and CDR2 FQNEAQ come from the germline V gene (reference sequence). This CDR3 contains 13 residues. The ends were cut back, 2 bases at V and 1 base at J, with 5 bases in the middle. For the CDR3, the DNA is TGTGCCAGCAGCTTACTCGGCCAAGAGACCCAGTACTTC. Protein sequence: CASSLLGQETQYF.

The chain combines TRBV2 with TRBJ1-1; D not certain. The germline V and J ends were trimmed by 3 bases and 4 bases, with 9 bases remaining between them. CDR3 length equals 13 residues. Germline values: CDR1 SNHLY, CDR2 FYNNEI. DNA for the CDR3: TGTGCCAGCAGTGACTCAATCAGCACTGAAGCTTTCTTT. Translating gives CASSDSISTEAFF.

The V gene is TRBV4-1, the J gene TRBJ2-2; D is unresolved. Trimming removed 1 base at V and 1 base at J, with 10 bases between. Germline values: CDR1 MGHRA, CDR2 YSYEKL. The CDR3 covers 16 residues. CDR3 sequence reads: CASSQVPRMNTGELFF. The CDR3, as DNA: TGCGCCAGCAGCCAAGTTCCTAGAATGAACACCGGGGAGCTGTTTTTT.

The chain combines TRBV27 with TRBJ2-7; TRBD2 might be the D (6 bases). Trimming took off 5 bases at V and 0 bases at J, with 14 bases between the two ends. The CDR3 spans 15 residues. Germline values: CDR1 MNHEY, CDR2 SMNVEV (reference sequence). CDR3 amino acids: CASSRLSGDSYEQYF. The CDR3 DNA sequence: TGTGCCAGCAGTCGCCTCTCGGGAGACTCCTACGAGCAGTACTTC.

This clone showed up just a few times. The gene calls are TRBV7-8 and TRBJ2-2; 8 positions agree with TRBD1. With 1 base clipped from V and 6 bases from J, the junction kept 13 bases outside the gene matches. This CDR3 contains 18 residues. CDR1 is SGHVS and CDR2 is FQNEAQ in the germline V gene. The CDR3 reads CASSLDGQGFSSAGELFF. CDR3 coding DNA: TGTGCCAGCAGCTTAGATGGACAGGGCTTTAGTTCGGCCGGGGAGCTGTTTTTT.

This chain uses TRBV9 with TRBJ1-2, with 8 bases identical to TRBD1. The CDR3 consists of 18 residues. The V gene end was trimmed by 0 bases and the J gene end by 4 bases; junction bases not matched to a gene: 14. Germline V gives CDR1 SGDLS, CDR2 YYNGEE. The CDR3 reads CASSVATTSGGASYGYTF. CDR3 bases: TGTGCCAGCAGCGTAGCTACTACGTCAGGGGGCGCCAGCTATGGCTACACCTTC.

This sequence joins TRBV7-9 and TRBJ2-3; 11 bases are shared with TRBD2. CDR3 length: 15 residues. Germline V gene lookup returns CDR1 SEHNR and CDR2 FQNEAQ (reference sequence). Trimming cost V 1 base and J 3 bases; bases outside gene matches: 0. CDR3 sequence reads: CASSLGLAGTDTQYF. For the CDR3, the DNA is TGTGCCAGCAGCTTAGGACTAGCGGGGACAGATACGCAGTATTTT. The full variable domain, rest sourced from reference TRBV7-9 and TRBJ2-3, is DTGVSQNPRHKITKRGQNVTFRCDPISEHNRLYWYRQTLGQGPEFLTYFQNEAQLEKSRLLSDRFSAERPKGSFSTLEIQRTEQGDSAMYLCASSLGLAGTDTQYFGPGTRLTVL.

The chain recombines TRBV28 with TRBJ2-3; TRBD1 agrees at 9 bases. Trimming at V came to 3 bases and at J to 5 bases, leaving 6 bases not matched to a gene. The CDR3 loop spans 15 amino acids. CDR1 is MDHEN, CDR2 SYDVKM, per germline. CDR3 nucleotide sequence: TGTGCCAGCAGTTTTACGGGACAGGGCAAAGATACGCAGTATTTT. Protein: CASSFTGQGKDTQYF.

The chain uses TRBV10-3 and TRBJ1-2; the D is unclear. V dropped 2 bases and J dropped 7 bases, with 5 bases sitting between them. Germline V gives CDR1 ENHRY, CDR2 SYGVKD. The CDR3 sequence is 11 residues long. In DNA form, the CDR3 reads TGTGCCATCAGTGAGAGAGGTGGCTACACCTTC. Its translation: CAISERGGYTF.

The chain is built from TRBV14 and TRBJ1-1; D call uncertain. The ends were cut back, 1 base at V and 14 bases at J, with 5 bases in the middle. The germline CDR1 and CDR2 sequences are SGHDN and FVKESK. CDR3 length: 9 residues. DNA of the CDR3: TGTGCCAGCAGCCAAGTTGAGTTCTTT. It yields the protein CASSQVEFF.

The chain employs TRBV7-6 and TRBJ1-1; 7 bases line up with TRBD1. The CDR3 runs 14 residues. Trimming at V came to 1 base and at J to 8 bases, leaving 7 bases not matched to a gene. CDR1 is SGHVS and CDR2 is FNYEAQ in the germline V gene. CDR3 amino acids: CASSLGPGGGEAFF. For the CDR3, the DNA is TGTGCCAGCAGCTTAGGGCCAGGGGGAGGAGAAGCTTTCTTT.

This clone has just one count. This rearrangement joins TRBV18 to TRBJ2-1; maybe TRBD1 (6 bases). Looked up from germline, CDR1 is KGHSH and CDR2 is LQKENI. The CDR3 is made up of 16 amino acids. V gave up 2 bases and J gave up 7 bases, with 18 bases separating them. DNA of the CDR3: TGTGCCAGCTCACCAACTAGTACCAGGGGATTGAATGAGCAGTTCTTC. Encoded protein: CASSPTSTRGLNEQFF.

In DNA form, the CDR3 reads TGCGCCAGCAGCCGGATGGGACAGGGTCAAAATGAGCAGTTCTTC. Translation: CASSRMGQGQNEQFF. This sequence joins TRBV4-1 and TRBJ2-1; 9 nucleotides match TRBD1. The CDR3 spans 15 residues. Germline V gene data show CDR1 as MGHRA and CDR2 as YSYEKL. Trimming at V came to 4 bases and at J to 7 bases, leaving 8 bases not matched to a gene.

This chain joins TRBV7-2 and TRBJ2-2; D is possibly TRBD2 (7 bases). Deletions cut 5 bases from V and 6 bases from J, with 19 bases between. Germline values: CDR1 SGHTA, CDR2 FQGNSA. This CDR3 spans 16 amino acids. The CDR3 DNA sequence: TGTGCCAGCAGCCCATGGCGGGGGCGTAACGCCGGGGAGCTGTTTTTT. Its protein product is CASSPWRGRNAGELFF.

V gene TRBV11-2 combines with J gene TRBJ2-1, with D possibly being TRBD1 (5 bases). Germline V gene data show CDR1 as SGHAT and CDR2 as FQNNGV. V lost 3 bases to trimming and J lost 0 bases, with 9 bases between them. The CDR3 is 15 amino acids. CDR3 DNA sequence: TGTGCCAGCAGCTTCAGGGCCCCCTCCTACAATGAGCAGTTCTTC. This gives the protein CASSFRAPSYNEQFF.

The chain uses TRBV28 and TRBJ1-4; TRBD1 is a possible D gene (6 bases). This CDR3 region has 13 residues. The V end was cut by 3 bases, the J end by 5 bases, with 7 bases between. Germline V gene lookup returns CDR1 MDHEN and CDR2 SYDVKM. In DNA, the CDR3 is TGTGCCAGCAGTTTCGGGACAAATGAAAAACTGTTTTTT. Amino acid sequence: CASSFGTNEKLFF.